A single sample is the source of the 17 T cell receptor beta chains below, sequenced in a study of early T cells in non-severe SARS-CoV-2 infection. Via MiXCR, TCRdb re-called the 5' RACE reads, giving one row per CDR3 protein. Among over 45,000 distinct CDR3 sequences listed, about 7.7% were seen once. The sequenced sample was whole blood, obtained at baseline. Receptor source: an adult who was a healthcare worker with PCR-confirmed SARS-CoV-2 infection or an uninfected control (not recorded which).

This clonotype turned up a few times. DNA for the CDR3: TGTGCCAGCAGCTTAGACAGCAACGCTGAAGCTTTCTTT. It yields the protein CASSLDSNAEAFF. The chain uses TRBV11-3 and TRBJ1-1; D gene ambiguous. The germline V gene has CDR1 SGHNT and CDR2 YENEEA. The CDR3 has 13 residues. Trimming cost V 0 bases and J 6 bases, with 8 bases left between them.

This clonotype was found a few times. The chain uses TRBV4-1 and TRBJ1-1, with no clear D. CDR1 and CDR2 (germline): MGHRA, YSYEKL. V shed 0 bases and J shed 0 bases, with 8 bases lying between them. The CDR3 loop spans 15 amino acids. DNA for the CDR3: TGCGCCAGCAGCCAAGAAACCAGCATGAACACTGAAGCTTTCTTT. Amino acid sequence: CASSQETSMNTEAFF.

This clonotype was seen more than once but under ten times. The chain couples TRBV7-2 to TRBJ2-7; D is undetermined. V was cut by 1 base and J by 5 bases, with 12 bases left in between. The CDR3 contains 14 residues. Germline-derived CDR1 and CDR2 are SGHTA and FQGNSA. In DNA, the CDR3 is TGTGCCAGCAGCTTAGGATACCCCCTAAACGAGCAGTACTTC. Its translation is CASSLGYPLNEQYF.

The chain joins TRBV12-3 or TRBV12-4 to TRBJ2-1, with 7 bases identical to TRBD2. With V trimmed by 1 base and J by 7 bases, 7 bases remained unmatched. This CDR3 spans 15 amino acids. CDR3 bases: TGTGCCAGCAGTTTAGGCGGGACTATTGCGAATGAGCAGTTCTTC. Its translation is CASSLGGTIANEQFF.

This clonotype appeared many times. CDR3 sequence (DNA): TGTGCCAGCAGCCAAGACCCCGCCACCTACGAGCAGTACTTC. It specifies CASSQDPATYEQYF. The rearrangement uses TRBV4-2 and TRBJ2-7; D gene ambiguous. The germline V and J ends were trimmed by 0 bases and 2 bases, with 8 bases remaining between them. This CDR3 contains 14 residues. Germline assignment: CDR1 LGHNA and CDR2 YNFKEQ.

The rearrangement joins TRBV7-9 to TRBJ2-2; D not resolved. V was trimmed by 1 base and J by 3 bases, leaving 9 bases between them. Per germline, CDR1 SEHNR and CDR2 FQNEAQ (reference sequence). CDR3 length: 15 amino acids. The CDR3, as DNA: TGTGCCAGCAGCTTAGGGGCCTACGACACCGGGGAGCTGTTTTTT. Translated, it gives CASSLGAYDTGELFF.

This clonotype was seen only a few times. The chain joins TRBV5-1 to TRBJ2-7; TRBD1 matches 7 bases. Germline V gene data show CDR1 as SGHRS and CDR2 as YFSETQ. CDR3 size: 13 residues. After removal of 0 bases from V and 5 bases from J, the junction contained 2 bases not matched to a gene. CDR3 bases: TGCGCCAGCAGCTTGGACAGGGGCGACGAGCAGTACTTC. Translation: CASSLDRGDEQYF.

This clonotype was observed a few times. The V and J genes are TRBV7-9 and TRBJ2-5; 8 positions agree with TRBD1. CDR3 length: 14 residues. Trimming removed 5 bases from V and 5 bases from J; junction bases left unmatched: 7. Germline V gene data show CDR1 as SEHNR and CDR2 as FQNEAQ (reference sequence). The CDR3: CASSLDRARETQYF. The CDR3 nucleotides are TGTGCCAGCAGCCTGGACAGGGCTAGGGAGACCCAGTACTTC.

The chain has TRBV14 and TRBJ2-3; D ambiguous. This CDR3 has 12 amino acids. Trimming stripped 1 base from V and 4 bases from J, with 3 bases between. Germline CDR1 is SGHDN and CDR2 is FVKESK. This CDR3 is CASSQAADTQYF. CDR3 sequence (DNA): TGTGCCAGCAGCCAAGCGGCAGATACGCAGTATTTT.

This chain joins TRBV28 and TRBJ1-2; 10 bases fit TRBD1. V was clipped by 4 bases and J by 3 bases; unmatched bases: 2. CDR3 size: 14 residues. Germline assignment: CDR1 MDHEN and CDR2 SYDVKM. CDR3 loop: CASSSGQGYYGYTF. The CDR3 DNA follows: TGTGCCAGCAGTTCGGGACAGGGGTACTATGGCTACACCTTC.

In its sample, this clonotype was seen many times. The V call is TRBV10-3, the J call TRBJ1-5, with 10 bases lining up with TRBD1. This CDR3 has 15 amino acids. Per the germline V gene, CDR1 is ENHRY and CDR2 is SYGVKD. V dropped 4 bases and J dropped 7; count of bases not matched to a gene: 7. CDR3 sequence (DNA): TGTGCCATCAGTGGAGGACAGGGGGTCAACCAGCCCCAGCATTTT. This encodes CAISGGQGVNQPQHF.

This clonotype was counted between two and nine times. The V call is TRBV6-2 or TRBV6-3, the J call TRBJ2-3, with TRBD2 matching over 15 bases. The CDR3 length is 16 residues. The trim removed 2 bases at V and 3 bases at J, leaving 0 bases unmatched. CDR1 is MNHEY, CDR2 SVGEGT, per germline. In DNA, the CDR3 is TGTGCCAGCAGTTACGGGACTAGCGGGAGGACAGATACGCAGTATTTT. This gives the protein CASSYGTSGRTDTQYF.

This clonotype was counted only a few times. V usage is TRBV29-1 and J usage is TRBJ2-5; D may match TRBD1 or TRBD2 (5 bases each). CDR1 is SQVTM and CDR2 is ANQGSEA in the germline V gene. Trimming removed 5 bases at V and 3 bases at J, with 13 bases between. The CDR3 has 13 residues. CDR3 in DNA: TGCAGCGTTACCGGGACGACTAAAGAGACCCAGTACTTC. Its protein product is CSVTGTTKETQYF. The whole variable domain, filled in from reference TRBV29-1 and TRBJ2-5, reads SAVISQKPSRDICQRGTSLTIQCQVDSQVTMMFWYRQQPGQSLTLIATANQGSEATYESGFVIDKFPISRPNLTFSTLTVSNMSPEDSSIYLCSVTGTTKETQYFGPGTRLLVL.

In its sample, this clonotype was seen a few times. The V and J genes are TRBV9 and TRBJ2-1; 9 bases are a match to TRBD2. The CDR3 totals 15 residues. Germline-derived CDR1 and CDR2 are SGDLS and YYNGEE. The V and J ends lost 0 bases and 9 bases, in that order; junction bases with no gene match: 7. CDR3 sequence reads: CASSVVGTSLGEQFF. The CDR3 DNA reads as TGTGCCAGCAGCGTAGTCGGGACTAGCTTAGGTGAGCAGTTCTTC. The variable domain in full, with the rest retrieved from reference TRBV9 and TRBJ2-1, is DSGVTQTPKHLITATGQRVTLRCSPRSGDLSVYWYQQSLDQGLQFLIQYYNGEERAKGNILERFSAQQFPDLHSELNLSSLELGDSALYFCASSVVGTSLGEQFFGPGTRLTVL.

V is TRBV29-1 and J is TRBJ2-7; possibly TRBD2 for D (6 bases). CDR1 is SQVTM and CDR2 is ANQGSEA in the germline V gene. The CDR3 sequence is 13 residues long. The V end was cut by 3 bases, the J end by 3 bases, with 12 bases between. The CDR3 DNA reads as TGCAGCGTTGAGGGCGGGAAAGGCTACGAGCAGTACTTC. Amino acid sequence: CSVEGGKGYEQYF.

This clonotype is medium-sized. The chain employs TRBV6-2 or TRBV6-3 and TRBJ2-7; D is perhaps TRBD1 (6 bases). V was clipped by 8 bases and J by 2 bases, with 16 bases between them. The CDR3 extends over 14 amino acids. Per germline, CDR1 MNHEY and CDR2 SVGEGT. The CDR3 spells CASCPQGPAYEQYF. The CDR3, as DNA: TGTGCCAGCTGTCCCCAGGGGCCTGCCTACGAGCAGTACTTC.

This clonotype was found a few times. This sequence joins TRBV6-5 and TRBJ2-7; TRBD1 aligns across 8 bases. CDR1 MNHEY and CDR2 SVGAGI come from the germline V gene. V was clipped by 0 bases and J by 2 bases; unmatched bases: 15. The CDR3 contains 19 residues. The CDR3 coding sequence is TGTGCCAGCAGTTACTCCTGGACAGGGCTAGGCCTAAAACCCTACGAGCAGTACTTC. This sequence encodes CASSYSWTGLGLKPYEQYF.